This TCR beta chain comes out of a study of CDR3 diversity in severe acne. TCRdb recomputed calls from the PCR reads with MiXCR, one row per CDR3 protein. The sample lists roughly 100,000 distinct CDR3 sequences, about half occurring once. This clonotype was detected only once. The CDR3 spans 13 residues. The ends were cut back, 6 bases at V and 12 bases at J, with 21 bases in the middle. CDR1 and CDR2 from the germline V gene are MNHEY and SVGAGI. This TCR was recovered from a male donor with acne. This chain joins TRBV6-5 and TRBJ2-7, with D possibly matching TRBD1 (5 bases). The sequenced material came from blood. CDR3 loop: CASSLGRADKTYF. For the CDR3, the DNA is TGTGCCAGCAGCTTAGGACGTGCGGACAAGACGTACTTC.